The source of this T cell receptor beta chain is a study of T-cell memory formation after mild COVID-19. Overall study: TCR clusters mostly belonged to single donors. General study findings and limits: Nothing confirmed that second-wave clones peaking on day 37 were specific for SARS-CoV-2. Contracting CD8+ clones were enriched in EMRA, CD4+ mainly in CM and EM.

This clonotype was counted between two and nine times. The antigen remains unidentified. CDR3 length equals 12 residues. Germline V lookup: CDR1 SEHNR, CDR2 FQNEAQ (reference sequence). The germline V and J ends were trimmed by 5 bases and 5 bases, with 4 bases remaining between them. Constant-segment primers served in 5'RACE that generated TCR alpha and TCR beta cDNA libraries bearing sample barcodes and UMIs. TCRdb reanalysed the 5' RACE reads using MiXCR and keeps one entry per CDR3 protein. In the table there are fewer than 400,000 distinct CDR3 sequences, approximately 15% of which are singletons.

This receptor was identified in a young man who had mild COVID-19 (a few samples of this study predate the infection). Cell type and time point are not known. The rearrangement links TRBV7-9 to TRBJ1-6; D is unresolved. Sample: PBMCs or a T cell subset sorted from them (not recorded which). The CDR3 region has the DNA TGTGCCAGCAGCGAAGATAATTCACCCCTCCACTTT. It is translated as CASSEDNSPLHF.